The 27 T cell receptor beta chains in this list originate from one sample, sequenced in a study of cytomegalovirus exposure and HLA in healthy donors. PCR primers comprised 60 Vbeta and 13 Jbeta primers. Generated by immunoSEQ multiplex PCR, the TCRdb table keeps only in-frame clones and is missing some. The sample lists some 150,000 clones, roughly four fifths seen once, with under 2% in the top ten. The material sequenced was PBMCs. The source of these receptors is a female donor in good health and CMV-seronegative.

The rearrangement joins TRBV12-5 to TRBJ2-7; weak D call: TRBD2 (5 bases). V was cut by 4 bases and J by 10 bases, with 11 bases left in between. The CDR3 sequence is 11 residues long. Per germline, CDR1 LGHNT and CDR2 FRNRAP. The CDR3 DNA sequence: TGTGCTAGTGGTTCCGGACGGGATCAGTACTTC. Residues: CASGSGRDQYF.

The CDR3 DNA reads as TGTGCCAGCAGTTTCGGGACTCACAAAACAGATACGCAGTATTTT. This encodes CASSFGTHKTDTQYF. This rearrangement joins TRBV28 to TRBJ2-3, with D maybe TRBD2 (6 bases). Germline CDR1 MDHEN, CDR2 SYDVKM. The ends were cut back, 3 bases at V and 3 bases at J, with 13 bases in the middle. CDR3 size: 15 residues.

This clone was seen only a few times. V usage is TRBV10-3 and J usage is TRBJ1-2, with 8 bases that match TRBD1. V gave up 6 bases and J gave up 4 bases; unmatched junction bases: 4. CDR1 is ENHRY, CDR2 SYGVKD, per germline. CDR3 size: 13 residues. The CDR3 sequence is CAIRSTGAYGYTF. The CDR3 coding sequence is TGTGCCATCAGGTCGACAGGGGCCTATGGCTACACCTTC.

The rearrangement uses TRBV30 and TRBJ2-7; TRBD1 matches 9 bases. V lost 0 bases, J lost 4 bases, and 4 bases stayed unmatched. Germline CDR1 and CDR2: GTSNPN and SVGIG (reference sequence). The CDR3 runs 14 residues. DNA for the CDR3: TGTGCCTGGAGTGTAACAGGGGGCGGATACGAGCAGTACTTC. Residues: CAWSVTGGGYEQYF.

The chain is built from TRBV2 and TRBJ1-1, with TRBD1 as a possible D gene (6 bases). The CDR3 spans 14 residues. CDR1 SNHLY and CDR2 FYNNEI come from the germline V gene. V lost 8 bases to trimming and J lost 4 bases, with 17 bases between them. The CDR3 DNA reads TGTGCCAGCGGAAACCAGGGGATGGGCACTGAAGCTTTCTTT. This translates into CASGNQGMGTEAFF.

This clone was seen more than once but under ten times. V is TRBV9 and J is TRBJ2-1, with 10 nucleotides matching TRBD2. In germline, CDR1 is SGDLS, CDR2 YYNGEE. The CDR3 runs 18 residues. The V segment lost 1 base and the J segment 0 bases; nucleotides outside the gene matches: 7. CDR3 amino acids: CASSVTSGESSSYNEQFF. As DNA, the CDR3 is TGTGCCAGCAGCGTAACTAGCGGGGAATCAAGCTCCTACAATGAGCAGTTCTTC.

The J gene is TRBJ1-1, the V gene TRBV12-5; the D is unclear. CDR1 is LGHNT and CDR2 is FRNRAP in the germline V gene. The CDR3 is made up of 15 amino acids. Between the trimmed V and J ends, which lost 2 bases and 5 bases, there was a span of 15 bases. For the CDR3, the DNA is TGTGCTAGTGGTTTGATGGGCAGGATACGAACTGAAGCTTTCTTT. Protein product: CASGLMGRIRTEAFF.

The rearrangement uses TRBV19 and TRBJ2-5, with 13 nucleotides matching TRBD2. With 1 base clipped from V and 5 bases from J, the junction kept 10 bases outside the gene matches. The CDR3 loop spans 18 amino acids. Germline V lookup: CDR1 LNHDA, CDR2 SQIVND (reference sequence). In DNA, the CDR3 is TGTGCCAGTAGTATAGTTGTGACTAGCGGGAGGATTTTGGAGACCCAGTACTTC. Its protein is CASSIVVTSGRILETQYF.

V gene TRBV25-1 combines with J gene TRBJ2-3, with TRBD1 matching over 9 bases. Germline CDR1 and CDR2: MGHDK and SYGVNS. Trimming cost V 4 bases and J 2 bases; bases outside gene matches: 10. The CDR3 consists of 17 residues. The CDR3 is CASSANPGQGPTDTQYF. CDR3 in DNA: TGTGCCAGCAGTGCAAATCCGGGACAGGGTCCCACAGATACGCAGTATTTT.

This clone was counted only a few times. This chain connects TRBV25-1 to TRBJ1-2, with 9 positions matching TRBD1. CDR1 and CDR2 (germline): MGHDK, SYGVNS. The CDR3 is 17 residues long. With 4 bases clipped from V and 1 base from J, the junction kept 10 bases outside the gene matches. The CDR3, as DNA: TGTGCCAGCAGTGGCGGGACAGGGCCCCTCCTTAACTATGGCTACACCTTC. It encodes CASSGGTGPLLNYGYTF.

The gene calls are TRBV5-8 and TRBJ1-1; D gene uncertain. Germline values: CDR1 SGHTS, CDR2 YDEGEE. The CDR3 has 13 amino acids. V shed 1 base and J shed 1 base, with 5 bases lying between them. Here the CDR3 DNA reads TGTGCCAGCAGCTTGACACAGAACACTGAAGCTTTCTTT. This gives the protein CASSLTQNTEAFF.

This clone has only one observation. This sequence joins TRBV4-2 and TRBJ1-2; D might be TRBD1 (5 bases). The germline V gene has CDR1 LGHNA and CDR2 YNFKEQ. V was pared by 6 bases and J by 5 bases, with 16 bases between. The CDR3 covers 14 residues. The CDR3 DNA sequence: TGTGCCAGCAGTTATCAGGGCGGGGAGTATGGCTACACCTTC. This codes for CASSYQGGEYGYTF.

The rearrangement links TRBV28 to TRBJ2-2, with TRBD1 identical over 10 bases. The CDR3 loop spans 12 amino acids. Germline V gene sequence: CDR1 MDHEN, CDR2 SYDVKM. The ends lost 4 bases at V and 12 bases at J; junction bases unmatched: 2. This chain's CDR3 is CASSSGQGKLFF. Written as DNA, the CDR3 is TGTGCCAGCAGTTCGGGACAGGGGAAGCTGTTTTTT.

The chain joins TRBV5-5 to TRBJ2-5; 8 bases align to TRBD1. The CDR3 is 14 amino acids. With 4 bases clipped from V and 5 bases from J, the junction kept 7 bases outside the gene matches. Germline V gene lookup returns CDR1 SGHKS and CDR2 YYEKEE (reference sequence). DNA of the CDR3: TGTGCCAGCAGCCCAGACAGGGGAGGTGAGACCCAGTACTTC. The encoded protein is CASSPDRGGETQYF.

CDR3 region: CASSFGGGGWDNEQFF. The CDR3 nucleotides are TGTGCCAGCAGTTTTGGGGGGGGAGGGTGGGACAATGAGCAGTTCTTC. This chain uses TRBV28 with TRBJ2-1; 7 bases map to TRBD2. CDR3 size: 16 residues. The V gene end was trimmed by 3 bases and the J gene end by 5 bases; junction bases not matched to a gene: 10. Looked up from germline, CDR1 is MDHEN and CDR2 is SYDVKM.

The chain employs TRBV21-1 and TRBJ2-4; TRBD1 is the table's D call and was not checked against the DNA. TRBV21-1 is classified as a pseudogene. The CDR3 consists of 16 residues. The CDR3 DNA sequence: TGTGCCAGCAGCAAAGGTCCCGACAGGGCCGAAAACATTCAGTACTTC. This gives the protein CASSKGPDRAENIQYF.

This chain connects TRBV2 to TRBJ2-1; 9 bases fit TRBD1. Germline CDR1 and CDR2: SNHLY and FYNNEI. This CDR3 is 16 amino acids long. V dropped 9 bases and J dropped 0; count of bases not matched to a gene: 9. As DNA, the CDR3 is TGTGCCAGTGTACTACAACAGGGGGCCTCCTACAATGAGCAGTTCTTC. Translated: CASVLQQGASYNEQFF.

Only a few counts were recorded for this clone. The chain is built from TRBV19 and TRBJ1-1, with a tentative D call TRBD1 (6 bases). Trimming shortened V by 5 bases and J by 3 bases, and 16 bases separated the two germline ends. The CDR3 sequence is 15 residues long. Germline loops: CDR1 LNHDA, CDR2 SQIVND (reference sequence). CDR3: CASSPQQGSHTEAFF. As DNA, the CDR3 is TGTGCCAGTAGTCCTCAACAGGGAAGCCACACTGAAGCTTTCTTT.

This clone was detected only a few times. The chain's CDR3 is CASAEQGVGSYEQYF. DNA for the CDR3: TGTGCCAGCGCCGAACAGGGTGTGGGCTCCTACGAGCAGTACTTC. This chain joins TRBV14 and TRBJ2-7; a weak D match, TRBD1 (6 bases). Germline V gene lookup returns CDR1 SGHDN and CDR2 FVKESK. CDR3 length: 15 residues. The germline V and J ends were trimmed by 8 bases and 0 bases, with 17 bases remaining between them.

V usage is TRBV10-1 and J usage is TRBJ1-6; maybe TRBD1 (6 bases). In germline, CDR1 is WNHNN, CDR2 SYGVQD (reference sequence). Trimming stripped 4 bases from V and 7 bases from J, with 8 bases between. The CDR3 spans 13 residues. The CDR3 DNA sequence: TGCGCCAGCAGTGCACAGGGAAATTCACCCCTCCACTTT. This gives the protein CASSAQGNSPLHF.

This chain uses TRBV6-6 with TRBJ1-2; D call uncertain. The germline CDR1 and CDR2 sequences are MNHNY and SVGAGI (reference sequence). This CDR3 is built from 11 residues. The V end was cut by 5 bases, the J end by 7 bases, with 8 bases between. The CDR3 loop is CASSTGGGYTF. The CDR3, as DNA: TGTGCCAGCAGTACGGGTGGTGGCTACACCTTC.

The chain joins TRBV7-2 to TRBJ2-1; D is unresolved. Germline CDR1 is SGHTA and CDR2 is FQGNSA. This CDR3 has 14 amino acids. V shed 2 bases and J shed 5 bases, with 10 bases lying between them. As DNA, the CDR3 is TGTGCCAGCAGCTTACCCCAGGTCGACAATGAGCAGTTCTTC. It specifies CASSLPQVDNEQFF.

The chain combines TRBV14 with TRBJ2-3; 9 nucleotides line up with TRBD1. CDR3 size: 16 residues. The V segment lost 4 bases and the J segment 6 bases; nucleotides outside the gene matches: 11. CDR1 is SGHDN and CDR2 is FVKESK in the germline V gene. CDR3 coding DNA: TGTGCCAGCAGCCTCCGAGGGACAGGGAGGTGGGATACGCAGTATTTT. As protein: CASSLRGTGRWDTQYF.

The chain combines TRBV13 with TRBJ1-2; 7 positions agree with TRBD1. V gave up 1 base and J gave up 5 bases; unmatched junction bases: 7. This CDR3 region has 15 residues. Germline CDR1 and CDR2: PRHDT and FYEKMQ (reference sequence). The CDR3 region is CASSLARTGAYGYTF. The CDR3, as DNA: TGTGCCAGCAGCTTAGCCCGAACAGGGGCATATGGCTACACCTTC.

For the CDR3, the DNA is TGTGCCAGCAGCTCGACAGGGGAGGAAGGTCATGGCTACACCTTC. Translating gives CASSSTGEEGHGYTF. The chain uses TRBV6-1 and TRBJ1-2; 8 nucleotides align to TRBD1. Germline trimming cut 6 bases from V and 6 bases from J; bases unmatched to any gene: 12. The CDR3 is 15 residues long. Germline V gives CDR1 MNHNS, CDR2 SASEGT.

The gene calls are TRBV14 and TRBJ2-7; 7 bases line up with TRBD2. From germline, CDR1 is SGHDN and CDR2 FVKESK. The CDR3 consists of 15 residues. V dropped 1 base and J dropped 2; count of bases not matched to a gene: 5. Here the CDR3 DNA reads TGTGCCAGCAGCCAAGTGGGAGGGATTCCCTACGAGCAGTACTTC. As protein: CASSQVGGIPYEQYF.

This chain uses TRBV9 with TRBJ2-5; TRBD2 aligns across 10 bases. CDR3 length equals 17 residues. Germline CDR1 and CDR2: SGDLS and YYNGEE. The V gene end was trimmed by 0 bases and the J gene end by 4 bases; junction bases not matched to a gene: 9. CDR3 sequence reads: CASSVGVSSGRGETQYF. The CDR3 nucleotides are TGTGCCAGCAGCGTAGGAGTATCTAGCGGGAGAGGAGAGACCCAGTACTTC.